This T cell receptor beta chain was found in a study of shared clonotypes between healthy human individuals. Study-level points and caveats: Non-shared clonotypes showed lower generation probabilities than clonotypes common to all four donors. Naive subsets tended to show greater estimated richness than memory subsets.

Everyone who donated was a Caucasian adult who lived in Nashville, Tennessee. Notes on this clone: Antigen unknown.

V shed 6 bases, J shed 5 bases, and the junction held 12 bases outside the gene matches. Germline V gene lookup returns CDR1 LNHDA and CDR2 SQIVND (reference sequence). CDR3 length equals 15 residues. Genomic DNA (from each subset) was split evenly across several immunoSEQ plates. Here immunoSEQ multiplex PCR was the method, and the copy in TCRdb shows in-frame clones only, minus some. The sample carries millions of clones, 90% to 95% recorded once. The source material was naive CD4+ T cells sorted from blood. Subset of the sample: CD45RA+ positively selected. This clonotype was sampled from a man younger than 30 in good health. J is TRBJ1-2 and V is TRBV19; 7 bases are shared with TRBD1. CDR3 in DNA: TGTGCCAGTAGCTATGTCAGGGGGACGGATTATGGCTACACCTTC. It yields the protein CASSYVRGTDYGYTF.